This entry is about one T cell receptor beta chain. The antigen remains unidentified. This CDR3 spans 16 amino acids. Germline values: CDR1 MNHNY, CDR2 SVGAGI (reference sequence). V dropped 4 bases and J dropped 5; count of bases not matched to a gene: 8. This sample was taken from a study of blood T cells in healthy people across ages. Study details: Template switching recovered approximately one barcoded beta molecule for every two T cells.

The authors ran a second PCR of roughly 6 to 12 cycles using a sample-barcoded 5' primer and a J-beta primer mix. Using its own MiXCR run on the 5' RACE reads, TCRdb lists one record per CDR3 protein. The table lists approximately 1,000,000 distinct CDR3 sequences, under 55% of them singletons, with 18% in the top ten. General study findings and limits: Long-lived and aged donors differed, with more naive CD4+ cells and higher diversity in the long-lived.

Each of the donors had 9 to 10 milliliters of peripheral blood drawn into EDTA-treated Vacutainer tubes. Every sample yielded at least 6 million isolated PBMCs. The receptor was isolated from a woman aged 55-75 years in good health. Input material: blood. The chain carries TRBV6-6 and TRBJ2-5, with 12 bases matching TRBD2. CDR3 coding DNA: TGTGCCAGCAGTTCCCTAGCGGGAGGGCCATCGGAGACCCAGTACTTC. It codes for CASSSLAGGPSETQYF.